This is a list of T cell receptor beta chains from one sample in a study of memory CD4+ T cells and cytomegalovirus serostatus. Repertoires were generated with immunoSEQ multiplex PCR, while TCRdb's copy carries only in-frame clones and drops some. This sample has just under 60,000 clones, with around 80% found just once. The sample comprised memory CD4+ T cells from blood. The origin of the receptors is an adult in good health and CMV-seronegative. CDR3s include the opening cysteine and the closing phenylalanine or tryptophan. Fields, in order: J gene, CDR3 length, V gene, CDR3 protein.

>TRBJ1-1|11|TRBV6-5
CATNSGTEAFF
>TRBJ2-1|17|TRBV10-3
CAISVGKIAGGPDEQFF
>TRBJ1-2|13|TRBV7-2
CASSGQGAVGYTF
>TRBJ2-1|17|TRBV30
CAWSGGADRGHYNEQFF
>TRBJ2-7|14|TRBV5-6
CASSLGGANYEQYF
>TRBJ1-5|15|TRBV2
CASSDVGGGNQPQHF
>TRBJ2-3|17|TRBV5-6
CASSLFLAGQGSDTQYF
>TRBJ1-4|11|TRBV30
CVQFSNEKLFF
>TRBJ2-3|11|TRBV29-1
CSVFYTDTQYF
>TRBJ1-1|18|TRBV18
CASSPKSMTGGMVPEAFF
>TRBJ1-5|13|TRBV19
CATGQRSNQPQHF
>TRBJ2-3|14|TRBV30
CAWTVAGGTDTQYF
>TRBJ1-5|13|TRBV28
CASRPNSNQPQHF
>TRBJ1-1|14|TRBV6-1
CASSGPIGITEAFF
>TRBJ1-2|13|TRBV15
CATSRALSYGYTF
>TRBJ1-3|15|TRBV18
CASSLPGSTGNTIYF
>TRBJ1-2|12|TRBV28
CASRTAGFGYTF
>TRBJ2-2|14|TRBV5-1
CATNTGANTGELFF
>TRBJ2-3|12|TRBV10-3
CAISLDPDTQYF
>TRBJ2-1|16|TRBV18
CASSPRRVGSYNEQFF
>TRBJ2-7|15|TRBV14
CASSQGQGGSYEQYF
>TRBJ1-1|16|TRBV21-1
CASSGSRTGGETEAFF
>TRBJ2-7|11|TRBV6-1
CASRDRGNQYF
>TRBJ2-3|14|TRBV12-5
CASGWSASTDTQYF
>TRBJ2-1|12|TRBV19
CASRDRNNEQFF